This TCR beta chain was sequenced in a study of shared clonotypes between healthy human individuals. Whole-study results and caveats: Between a few donors, naive CD4 clonotypes were shared at a level of about 5%.

This clone was detected a few times. Its target is unknown. Germline values: CDR1 KGHSH, CDR2 LQKENI. The CDR3 spans 13 residues. J was trimmed by 11 bases and V by 3 bases; bases with no gene match: 8. Repertoires were generated with immunoSEQ multiplex PCR, while TCRdb's copy carries only in-frame clones and drops some. The repertoire has millions of clones, more than 90% of them found once; the top ten carry about 0.13%. This TCR derives from a man between 18 and 35 years old in good health. The chain carries TRBV18 and TRBJ1-1, with 8 bases identical to TRBD1. The sample consisted of naive CD4+ T cells sorted from blood. Subset: CD45RA+ positively selected. CDR3 bases: TGTGCCAGCTCACCGGACAGGGAATTGGAGGCTTTCTTT. It is translated as CASSPDRELEAFF.